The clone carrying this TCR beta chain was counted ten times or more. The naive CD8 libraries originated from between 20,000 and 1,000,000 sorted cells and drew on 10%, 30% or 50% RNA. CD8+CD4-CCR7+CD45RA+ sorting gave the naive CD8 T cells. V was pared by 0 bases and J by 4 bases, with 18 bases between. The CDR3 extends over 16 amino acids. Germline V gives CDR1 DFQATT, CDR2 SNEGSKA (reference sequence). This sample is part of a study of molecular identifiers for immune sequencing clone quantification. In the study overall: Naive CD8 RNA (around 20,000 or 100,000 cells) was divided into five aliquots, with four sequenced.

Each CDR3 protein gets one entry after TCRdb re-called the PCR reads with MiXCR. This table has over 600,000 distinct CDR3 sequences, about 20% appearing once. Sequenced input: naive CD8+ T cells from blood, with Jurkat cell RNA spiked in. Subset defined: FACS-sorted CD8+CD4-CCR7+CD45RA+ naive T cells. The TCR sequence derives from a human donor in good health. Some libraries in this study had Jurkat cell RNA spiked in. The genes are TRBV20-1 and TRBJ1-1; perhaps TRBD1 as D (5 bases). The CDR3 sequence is CSARDLREVGGTEAFF. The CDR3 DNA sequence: TGCAGTGCTAGAGATTTGAGGGAGGTGGGGGGCACTGAAGCTTTCTTT.